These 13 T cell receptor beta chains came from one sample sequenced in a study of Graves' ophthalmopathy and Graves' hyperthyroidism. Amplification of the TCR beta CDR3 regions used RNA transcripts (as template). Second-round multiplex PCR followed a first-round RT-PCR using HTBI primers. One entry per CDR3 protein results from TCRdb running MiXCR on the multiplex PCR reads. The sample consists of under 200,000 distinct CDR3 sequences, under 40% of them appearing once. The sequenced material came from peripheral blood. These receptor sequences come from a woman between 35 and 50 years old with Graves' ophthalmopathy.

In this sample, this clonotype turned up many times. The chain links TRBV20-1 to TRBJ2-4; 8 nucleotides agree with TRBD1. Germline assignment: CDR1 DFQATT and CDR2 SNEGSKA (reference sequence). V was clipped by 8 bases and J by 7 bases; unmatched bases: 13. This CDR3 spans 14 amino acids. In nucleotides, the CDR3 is TGCAGTACCAGAGACAGGGGAAATAAGAACATTCAGTACTTC. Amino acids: CSTRDRGNKNIQYF.

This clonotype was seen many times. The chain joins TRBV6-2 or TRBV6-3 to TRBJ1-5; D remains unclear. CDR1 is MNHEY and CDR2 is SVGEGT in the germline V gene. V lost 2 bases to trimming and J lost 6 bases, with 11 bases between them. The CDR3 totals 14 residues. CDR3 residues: CASSYDVVAQPQHF. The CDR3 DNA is TGTGCCAGCAGTTACGACGTAGTGGCTCAGCCCCAGCATTTT.

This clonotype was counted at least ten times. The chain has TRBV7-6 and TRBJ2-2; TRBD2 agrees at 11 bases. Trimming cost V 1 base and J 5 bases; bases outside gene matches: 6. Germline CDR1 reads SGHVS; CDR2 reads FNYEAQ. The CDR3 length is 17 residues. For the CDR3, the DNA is TGTGCCAGCAGCTTAGTACTAGCGGGAGCTAATACCGGGGAGCTGTTTTTT. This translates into CASSLVLAGANTGELFF.

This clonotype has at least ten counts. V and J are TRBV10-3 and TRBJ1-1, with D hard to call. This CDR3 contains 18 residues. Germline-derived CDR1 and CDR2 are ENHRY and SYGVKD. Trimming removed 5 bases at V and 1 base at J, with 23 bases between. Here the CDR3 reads CAISRLANIRSENTEAFF. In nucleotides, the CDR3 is TGTGCCATCAGTCGCTTGGCGAACATAAGGTCAGAGAACACTGAAGCTTTCTTT.

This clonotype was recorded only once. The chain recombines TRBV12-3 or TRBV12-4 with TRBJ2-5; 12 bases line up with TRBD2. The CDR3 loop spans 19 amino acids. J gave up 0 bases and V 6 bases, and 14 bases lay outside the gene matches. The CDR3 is CASSPKRGLAGGYQETQYF. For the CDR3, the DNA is TGTGCCAGCAGCCCTAAAAGAGGGCTAGCGGGGGGGTACCAAGAGACCCAGTACTTC.

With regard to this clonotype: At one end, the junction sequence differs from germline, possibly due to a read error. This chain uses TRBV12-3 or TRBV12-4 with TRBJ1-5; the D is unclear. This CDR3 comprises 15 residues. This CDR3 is CAGSSFGMDNQPQHF. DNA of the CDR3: TGTGCCGGCAGTTCATTTGGGATGGACAATCAGCCCCAGCATTTT.

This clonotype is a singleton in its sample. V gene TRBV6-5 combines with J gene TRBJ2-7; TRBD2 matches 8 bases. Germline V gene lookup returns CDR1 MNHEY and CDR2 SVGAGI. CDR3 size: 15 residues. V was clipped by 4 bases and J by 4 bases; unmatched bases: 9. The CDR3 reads CASSFSGTRPYEQYF. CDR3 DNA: TGTGCCAGCAGTTTCTCCGGGACTAGGCCTTACGAGCAGTACTTC.

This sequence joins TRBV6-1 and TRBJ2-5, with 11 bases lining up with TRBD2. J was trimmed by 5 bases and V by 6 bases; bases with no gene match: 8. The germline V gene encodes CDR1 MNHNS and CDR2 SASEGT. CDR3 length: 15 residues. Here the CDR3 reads CASSVAGGPGETQYF. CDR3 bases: TGTGCCAGCAGCGTAGCGGGAGGGCCAGGGGAGACCCAGTACTTC.

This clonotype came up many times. The CDR3 region is CASSPRRGSTEAFF. In nucleotides, the CDR3 is TGTGCCAGCAGCCCTAGGAGGGGATCCACTGAAGCTTTCTTT. This chain connects TRBV7-2 to TRBJ1-1, with D possibly being TRBD1 (5 bases). CDR1 is SGHTA, CDR2 FQGNSA, per germline. The CDR3 consists of 14 residues. The V gene lost 5 bases and the J gene lost 4 bases, with 14 bases spanning the gap.

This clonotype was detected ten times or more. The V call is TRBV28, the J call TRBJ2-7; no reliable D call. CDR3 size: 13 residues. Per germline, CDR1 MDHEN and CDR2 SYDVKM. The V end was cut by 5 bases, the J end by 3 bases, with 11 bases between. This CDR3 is CASSPKGFYEQYF. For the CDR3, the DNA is TGTGCCAGCAGTCCCAAGGGATTCTACGAGCAGTACTTC. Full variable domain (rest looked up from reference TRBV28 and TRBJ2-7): DVKVTQSSRYLVKRTGEKVFLECVQDMDHENMFWYRQDPGLGLRLIYFSYDVKMKEKGDIPEGYSVSREKKERFSLILESASTNQTSMYLCASSPKGFYEQYFGPGTRLTVT.

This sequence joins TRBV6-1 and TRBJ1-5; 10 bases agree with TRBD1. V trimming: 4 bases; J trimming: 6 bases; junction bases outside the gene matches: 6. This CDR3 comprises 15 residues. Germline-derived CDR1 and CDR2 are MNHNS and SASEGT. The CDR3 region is CASSGPTGGFQPQHF. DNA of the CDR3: TGTGCCAGCAGTGGCCCGACAGGGGGCTTTCAGCCCCAGCATTTT.

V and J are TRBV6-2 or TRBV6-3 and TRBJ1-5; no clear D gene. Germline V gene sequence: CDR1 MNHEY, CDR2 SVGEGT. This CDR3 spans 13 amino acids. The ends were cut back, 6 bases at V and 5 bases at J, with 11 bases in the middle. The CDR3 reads CASRKDEYQPQHF. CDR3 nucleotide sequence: TGTGCCAGCAGGAAGGACGAATATCAGCCCCAGCATTTT.

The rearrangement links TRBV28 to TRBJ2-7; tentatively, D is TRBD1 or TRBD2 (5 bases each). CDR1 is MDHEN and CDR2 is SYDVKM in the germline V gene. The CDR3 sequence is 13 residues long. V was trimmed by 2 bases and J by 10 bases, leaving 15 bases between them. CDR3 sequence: CASSLGTRAQQYF. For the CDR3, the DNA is TGTGCCAGCAGTTTAGGGACCCGGGCCCAACAGTACTTC.